The 27 T cell receptor beta chains presented below share a single source sample, sequenced in a study of blood T cell repertoires in COVID-19. The data were produced by immunoSEQ multiplex PCR, yet TCRdb's version contains in-frame clones alone and is incomplete. The data contain about 88,000 clones, over 65% of them seen just once; the ten biggest clones take up over 10%. Sequences were obtained from peripheral blood. The receptors here all came from a human donor in a cohort sampled during active COVID-19.

This clone appeared a few times. The V call is TRBV18, the J call TRBJ2-7, with D maybe TRBD2 (6 bases). The V end lost 0 bases, the J end lost 7 bases, and 16 bases lay between the germline ends. The V gene's germline CDR1 is KGHSH and CDR2 LQKENI. This CDR3 region has 15 residues. The CDR3 bases are TGTGCCAGCTCACCACCAGGGCGGGGACGGGAAGAGCAGTACTTC. Its translation: CASSPPGRGREEQYF.

This chain connects TRBV6-5 to TRBJ2-2; tentative D call: TRBD1 (6 bases). Trimming took 8 bases from V and 4 from J, leaving 17 bases between them. Germline V gene lookup returns CDR1 MNHEY and CDR2 SVGAGI. There are 15 residues in the CDR3. CDR3 amino acids: CASLSGQSLTGELFF. CDR3 sequence (DNA): TGTGCCAGCCTGTCCGGACAGTCCCTCACCGGGGAGCTGTTTTTT.

The chain is built from TRBV29-1 and TRBJ2-7; perhaps TRBD1 as D (6 bases). In germline, CDR1 is SQVTM, CDR2 ANQGSEA. The CDR3 consists of 12 residues. V lost 6 bases and J 2 bases, leaving 11 bases between the germline ends. CDR3 nucleotide sequence: TGCAGCGTCTTGGGGGCGACCTACGAGCAGTACTTC. It codes for CSVLGATYEQYF.

The chain couples TRBV19 to TRBJ2-5; TRBD1 aligns across 8 bases. The junction had 5 bases not matched to a gene; V was cut back by 7 bases and J by 4 bases. Germline V gene sequence: CDR1 LNHDA, CDR2 SQIVND (reference sequence). This CDR3 contains 13 residues. The CDR3 sequence: CASTGQGRETQYF. The CDR3 region has the DNA TGTGCCAGTACTGGACAGGGACGAGAGACCCAGTACTTC.

This sequence joins TRBV28 and TRBJ1-3, with TRBD1 matching over 7 bases. Germline-derived CDR1 and CDR2 are MDHEN and SYDVKM. The CDR3 runs to 17 residues. V was clipped by 4 bases and J by 0 bases; unmatched bases: 9. The CDR3 spells CASSSPGTVRSGNTIYF. The CDR3 DNA sequence: TGTGCCAGCAGTTCACCTGGGACAGTCCGCTCTGGAAACACCATATATTTT.

The V and J genes are TRBV6-5 and TRBJ2-7, with 11 bases identical to TRBD1. The CDR3 spans 16 residues. V lost 2 bases, J lost 6 bases, and 9 bases stayed unmatched. CDR1 and CDR2 from the germline V gene are MNHEY and SVGAGI. The CDR3 loop reads CASSYDRIGTGGEQYF. The CDR3 region has the DNA TGTGCCAGCAGTTACGACCGTATTGGGACAGGGGGCGAGCAGTACTTC.

V and J are TRBV27 and TRBJ2-1, with 7 bases identical to TRBD2. The V gene end was trimmed by 2 bases and the J gene end by 5 bases; junction bases not matched to a gene: 21. Germline CDR1 is MNHEY and CDR2 is SMNVEV (reference sequence). The CDR3 contains 20 residues. The CDR3 reads CASSLRRLGLEVTDDNEQFF. DNA of the CDR3: TGTGCCAGCAGTTTACGGCGGCTCGGACTAGAGGTCACGGACGACAATGAGCAGTTCTTC.

The chain combines TRBV29-1 with TRBJ2-1; 12 bases are a match to TRBD1. V shed 6 bases and J 8 bases; nucleotides not matched to a gene: 11. CDR1 is SQVTM, CDR2 ANQGSEA, per germline. The CDR3 spans 15 residues. The CDR3 spells CSVGSRDRGLDEQFF. The CDR3, as DNA: TGCAGCGTAGGTAGCCGGGACAGGGGGCTCGATGAGCAGTTCTTC.

This sequence joins TRBV18 and TRBJ1-1; 12 bases are a match to TRBD1. With 3 bases clipped from V and 0 bases from J, the junction kept 5 bases outside the gene matches. The CDR3 sequence is 17 residues long. Germline V gene lookup returns CDR1 KGHSH and CDR2 LQKENI. CDR3: CASSPWGQGAMNTEAFF. The CDR3 DNA reads as TGTGCCAGCTCACCGTGGGGACAGGGGGCGATGAACACTGAAGCTTTCTTT. The complete variable domain, with remaining parts taken from reference TRBV18 and TRBJ1-1, reads NAGVMQNPRHLVRRRGQEARLRCSPMKGHSHVYWYRQLPEEGLKFMVYLQKENIIDESGMPKERFSAEFPKEGPSILRIQQVVRGDSAAYFCASSPWGQGAMNTEAFFGQGTRLTVV.

There are a few counts of this clone. The chain carries TRBV7-2 and TRBJ2-5, with a tentative D call TRBD1 (6 bases). Germline CDR1 reads SGHTA; CDR2 reads FQGNSA. This CDR3 has 13 residues. Trimming stripped 5 bases from V and 5 bases from J, with 12 bases between. CDR3 in amino acids: CASSRGIGETQYF. CDR3 DNA sequence: TGTGCCAGCAGCAGGGGGATTGGGGAGACCCAGTACTTC.

J is TRBJ1-1 and V is TRBV13, with D uncertain. V lost 0 bases and J 7 bases, leaving 15 bases between the germline ends. CDR1 is PRHDT and CDR2 is FYEKMQ in the germline V gene (reference sequence). There are 15 residues in the CDR3. Here the CDR3 DNA reads TGTGCCAGCAGCTTAGGGGGCATCAGTCGGGGTGAAGCTTTCTTT. As protein: CASSLGGISRGEAFF.

The genes are TRBV5-1 and TRBJ2-7; D may be TRBD1 (5 bases). This CDR3 spans 13 amino acids. Germline assignment: CDR1 SGHRS and CDR2 YFSETQ. Deletions cut 0 bases from V and 3 bases from J, with 7 bases between. CDR3 sequence (DNA): TGCGCCAGCAGCTTGGGGACAAACTACGAGCAGTACTTC. Its protein is CASSLGTNYEQYF.

The rearrangement links TRBV19 to TRBJ1-6; tentatively, D is TRBD1 (5 bases). The CDR3 has 15 amino acids. V dropped 9 bases and J dropped 7 bases, with 19 bases sitting between them. Germline values: CDR1 LNHDA, CDR2 SQIVND (reference sequence). The CDR3 is CASKVQGPPNSPLHF. CDR3 sequence (DNA): TGTGCCAGCAAAGTCCAGGGCCCCCCCAATTCACCCCTCCACTTT.

This chain connects TRBV19 to TRBJ1-4; TRBD1 agrees at 7 bases. In germline, CDR1 is LNHDA, CDR2 SQIVND (reference sequence). This CDR3 has 16 amino acids. The ends lost 5 bases at V and 2 bases at J; junction bases unmatched: 8. Here the CDR3 reads CASSDGTARTNEKLFF. In nucleotides, the CDR3 is TGTGCCAGTAGTGACGGGACAGCCAGGACTAATGAAAAACTGTTTTTT.

The V call is TRBV11-1, the J call TRBJ2-6; unclear D gene. CDR3 size: 16 residues. Germline loops: CDR1 SGHAT, CDR2 FQDESV (reference sequence). With 5 bases removed from V and 1 base from J, the gap between germline ends came to 12 bases. CDR3 residues: CASSPLELSGANVLTF. For the CDR3, the DNA is TGTGCCAGCAGCCCATTGGAGCTTTCTGGGGCCAACGTCCTGACTTTC. Looking up the rest from reference TRBV11-1 and TRBJ2-6 gives the full variable domain: EAEVAQSPRYKITEKSQAVAFWCDPISGHATLYWYRQILGQGPELLVQFQDESVVDDSQLPKDRFSAERLKGVDSTLKIQPAELGDSAMYLCASSPLELSGANVLTFGAGSRLTVL.

The gene calls are TRBV12-3 or TRBV12-4 and TRBJ1-4; D possibly corresponds to TRBD1 (5 bases). The CDR3 length is 12 residues. Trimming took 3 bases from V and 13 from J, leaving 12 bases between them. CDR3 region: CASSFSGYGLFF. The CDR3 DNA reads as TGTGCCAGCAGTTTTTCAGGGTATGGACTGTTTTTT.

The chain has TRBV3-1 (or the pseudogene TRBV3-2) and TRBJ1-2, with 7 bases lining up with TRBD1. The CDR3 has 14 residues. V lost 6 bases, J lost 5 bases, and 9 bases stayed unmatched. Per germline, CDR1 LGHDT and CDR2 YNNKEL (reference sequence). CDR3 nucleotides: TGTGCCAGCAGTGGGACAGCAATAACTTATGGCTACACCTTC. The encoded protein is CASSGTAITYGYTF.

V usage is TRBV9 and J usage is TRBJ2-2, with TRBD1 identical over 7 bases. Per germline, CDR1 SGDLS and CDR2 YYNGEE. This CDR3 is built from 16 residues. The J segment lost 5 bases and the V segment lost 0 bases, leaving 7 bases of the junction unmatched. DNA of the CDR3: TGTGCCAGCAGCGTAGAGGGGACAGAACTTACCGGGGAGCTGTTTTTT. Encoded protein: CASSVEGTELTGELFF.

This chain joins TRBV4-2 and TRBJ2-5, with 8 bases fitting TRBD1. Trimming took 4 bases from V and 5 from J; bases not matched to a gene: 9. Germline lookup yields CDR1 LGHNA and CDR2 YNFKEQ. The CDR3 extends over 15 amino acids. CDR3 sequence (DNA): TGTGCCAGCAGCCCCTCTGACAGGGGAATGGAGACCCAGTACTTC. This gives the protein CASSPSDRGMETQYF.

V gene TRBV19 combines with J gene TRBJ1-1, with a possible D match to TRBD1 (6 bases). With 7 bases removed from V and 6 bases from J, the gap between germline ends came to 21 bases. Germline CDR1 is LNHDA and CDR2 is SQIVND (reference sequence). This CDR3 contains 15 residues. Here the CDR3 DNA reads TGTGCCAGTAAAGCCATTACAGGGATAATTTCTGAAGCTTTCTTT. It codes for CASKAITGIISEAFF.

The V call is TRBV7-2, the J call TRBJ2-2, with TRBD2 matching 12 bases. The V and J ends lost 2 bases and 4 bases, in that order; junction bases with no gene match: 5. Germline loops: CDR1 SGHTA, CDR2 FQGNSA. CDR3 length: 17 residues. CDR3 amino acids: CASSLSLAGGSTGELFF. The CDR3 nucleotides read TGTGCCAGCAGCTTAAGCCTAGCGGGGGGGAGCACCGGGGAGCTGTTTTTT.

This chain uses TRBV5-1 with TRBJ2-7, with D maybe TRBD1 (6 bases). V was cut by 0 bases and J by 2 bases, with 12 bases left in between. Germline loops: CDR1 SGHRS, CDR2 YFSETQ. This CDR3 comprises 15 residues. CDR3 in amino acids: CASSLARTVTYEQYF. CDR3 bases: TGCGCCAGCAGCTTGGCCCGGACAGTAACCTACGAGCAGTACTTC. Drawing the rest from reference TRBV5-1 and TRBJ2-7, the complete variable domain is KAGVTQTPRYLIKTRGQQVTLSCSPISGHRSVSWYQQTPGQGLQFLFEYFSETQRNKGNFPGRFSGRQFSNSRSEMNVSTLELGDSALYLCASSLARTVTYEQYFGPGTRLTVT.

The V call is TRBV12-3 or TRBV12-4, the J call TRBJ2-2; D uncertain. This CDR3 spans 13 amino acids. Trimming pared 3 bases from V and 5 bases from J, leaving 7 bases between. The CDR3, as DNA: TGTGCCAGCAGTTTGGTCAGTACCGGGGAGCTGTTTTTT. It translates to CASSLVSTGELFF.

The CDR3 reads CAWDRGLREKLFF. The CDR3 DNA follows: TGTGCCTGGGACAGGGGCCTTAGAGAAAAACTGTTTTTT. The rearrangement joins TRBV30 to TRBJ1-4; 8 nucleotides line up with TRBD1. V was pared by 5 bases and J by 8 bases, with 7 bases of the junction left unmatched. The CDR3 sequence is 13 residues long. Germline V gene data show CDR1 as GTSNPN and CDR2 as SVGIG (reference sequence). Complete variable domain (other parts from reference TRBV30 and TRBJ1-4): SQTIHQWPATLVQPVGSPLSLECTVEGTSNPNLYWYRQAAGRGLQLLFYSVGIGQISSEVPQNLSASRPQDRQFILSSKKLLLSDSGFYLCAWDRGLREKLFFGSGTQLSVL.

Only one count was recorded for this clone. Additional DNA sequences in this sample encode the identical CDR3. This rearrangement joins TRBV9 to TRBJ2-2; 7 positions agree with TRBD2. The CDR3 extends over 15 amino acids. Germline CDR1 SGDLS, CDR2 YYNGEE. The ends lost 0 bases at V and 3 bases at J; junction bases unmatched: 2. The CDR3 protein is CASSVGLADTGELFF. CDR3 bases: TGTGCCAGCAGCGTAGGACTAGCCGACACCGGGGAGCTGTTTTTT.

This chain links TRBV10-3 with TRBJ1-2, with 10 nucleotides matching TRBD1. CDR1 is ENHRY and CDR2 is SYGVKD in the germline V gene. This CDR3 has 15 residues. The trim removed 10 bases at V and 1 base at J, leaving 9 bases unmatched. Written as DNA, the CDR3 is TGTGCCACCAGACAGGGGGCAGGGGGTAACTATGGCTACACCTTC. Encoded protein: CATRQGAGGNYGYTF.

The gene calls are TRBV5-1 and TRBJ2-5; TRBD2 matches at 8 bases. CDR1 and CDR2 from the germline V gene are SGHRS and YFSETQ. Trimming cost V 3 bases and J 0 bases; bases outside gene matches: 4. The CDR3 has 15 amino acids. The CDR3: CASSWTGGDQETQYF. The CDR3 region has the DNA TGCGCCAGCAGCTGGACGGGGGGGGACCAAGAGACCCAGTACTTC.